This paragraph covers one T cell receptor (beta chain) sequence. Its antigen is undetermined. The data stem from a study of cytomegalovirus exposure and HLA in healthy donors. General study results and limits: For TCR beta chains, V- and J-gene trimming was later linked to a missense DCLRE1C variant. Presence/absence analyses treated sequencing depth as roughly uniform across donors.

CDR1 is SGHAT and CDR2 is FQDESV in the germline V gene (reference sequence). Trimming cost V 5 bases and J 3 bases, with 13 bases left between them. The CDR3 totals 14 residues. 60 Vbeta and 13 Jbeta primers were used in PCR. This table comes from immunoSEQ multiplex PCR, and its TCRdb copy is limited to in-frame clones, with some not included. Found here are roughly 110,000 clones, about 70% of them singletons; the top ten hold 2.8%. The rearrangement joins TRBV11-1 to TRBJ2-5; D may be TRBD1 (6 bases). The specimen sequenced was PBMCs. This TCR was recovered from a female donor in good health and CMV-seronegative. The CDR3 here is CASSHTGTKETQYF. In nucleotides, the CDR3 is TGTGCCAGCAGCCATACCGGGACAAAAGAGACCCAGTACTTC.